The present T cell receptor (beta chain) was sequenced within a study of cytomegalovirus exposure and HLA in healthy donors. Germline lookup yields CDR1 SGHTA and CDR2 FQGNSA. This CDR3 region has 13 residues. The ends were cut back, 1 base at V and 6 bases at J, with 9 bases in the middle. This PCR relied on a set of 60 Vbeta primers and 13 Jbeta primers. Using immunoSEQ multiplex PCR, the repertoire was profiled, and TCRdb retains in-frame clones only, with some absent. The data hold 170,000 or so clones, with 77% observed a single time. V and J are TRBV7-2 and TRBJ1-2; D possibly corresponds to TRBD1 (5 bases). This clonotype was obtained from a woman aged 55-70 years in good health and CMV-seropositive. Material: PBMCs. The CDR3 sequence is CASSLVGTNGYTF. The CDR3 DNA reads TGTGCCAGCAGCTTAGTGGGGACTAATGGCTACACCTTC.